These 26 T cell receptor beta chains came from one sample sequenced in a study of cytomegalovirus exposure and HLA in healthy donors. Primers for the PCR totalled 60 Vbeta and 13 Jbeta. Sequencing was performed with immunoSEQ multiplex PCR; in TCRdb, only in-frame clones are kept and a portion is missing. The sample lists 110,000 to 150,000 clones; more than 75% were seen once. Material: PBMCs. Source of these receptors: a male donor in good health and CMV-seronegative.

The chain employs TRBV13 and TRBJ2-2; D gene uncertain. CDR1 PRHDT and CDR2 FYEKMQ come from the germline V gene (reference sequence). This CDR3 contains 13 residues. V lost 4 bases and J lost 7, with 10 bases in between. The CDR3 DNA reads TGTGCCAGCAGCTCTTCTACCGACGGGGAGCTGTTTTTT. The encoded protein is CASSSSTDGELFF.

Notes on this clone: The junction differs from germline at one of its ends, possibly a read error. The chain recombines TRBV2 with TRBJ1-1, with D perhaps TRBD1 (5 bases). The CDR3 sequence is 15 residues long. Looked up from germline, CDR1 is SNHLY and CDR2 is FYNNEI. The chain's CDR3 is CASSPQGPAAQGLVF. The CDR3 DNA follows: TGTGCCAGCAGCCCCCAAGGACCCGCGGCCCAGGGTCTGGTCTTT.

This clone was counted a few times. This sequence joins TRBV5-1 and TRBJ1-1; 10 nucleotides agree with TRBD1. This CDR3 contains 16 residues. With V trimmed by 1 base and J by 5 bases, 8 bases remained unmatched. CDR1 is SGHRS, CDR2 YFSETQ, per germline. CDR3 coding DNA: TGCGCCAGCAGCTTGCAGGACAGGGGACAGGGGACTGAAGCTTTCTTT. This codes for CASSLQDRGQGTEAFF.

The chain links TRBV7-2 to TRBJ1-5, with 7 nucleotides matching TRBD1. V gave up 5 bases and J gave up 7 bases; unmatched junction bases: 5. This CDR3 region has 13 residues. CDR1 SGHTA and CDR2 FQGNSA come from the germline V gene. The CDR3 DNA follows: TGTGCCAGCAGCCCAGAGGACAGGCAGCCCCAGCATTTT. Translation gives CASSPEDRQPQHF.

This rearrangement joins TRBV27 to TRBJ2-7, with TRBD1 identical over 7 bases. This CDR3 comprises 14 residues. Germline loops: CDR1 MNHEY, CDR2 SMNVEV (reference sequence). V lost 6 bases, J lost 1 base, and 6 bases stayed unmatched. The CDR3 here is CASRRTGTSYEQYF. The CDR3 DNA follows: TGTGCCAGCAGGAGGACAGGAACGTCCTACGAGCAGTACTTC.

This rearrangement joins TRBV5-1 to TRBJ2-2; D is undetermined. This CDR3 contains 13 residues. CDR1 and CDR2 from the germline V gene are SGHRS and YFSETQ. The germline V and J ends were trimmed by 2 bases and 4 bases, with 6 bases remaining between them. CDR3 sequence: CASSFRGTGELFF. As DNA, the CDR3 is TGCGCCAGCAGCTTTCGAGGCACCGGGGAGCTGTTTTTT.

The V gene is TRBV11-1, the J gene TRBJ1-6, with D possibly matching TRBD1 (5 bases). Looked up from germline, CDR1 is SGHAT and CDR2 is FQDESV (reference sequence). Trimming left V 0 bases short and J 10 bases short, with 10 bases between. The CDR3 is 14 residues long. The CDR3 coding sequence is TGTGCCAGCAGCTTAGCGGACATCATGTCACCCCTCCACTTT. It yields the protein CASSLADIMSPLHF.

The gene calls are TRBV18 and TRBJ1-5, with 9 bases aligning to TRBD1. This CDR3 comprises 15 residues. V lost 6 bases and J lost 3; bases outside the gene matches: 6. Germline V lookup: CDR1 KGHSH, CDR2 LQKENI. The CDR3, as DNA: TGTGCCAGCTCGACCGGGACAGGGACCAATCAGCCCCAGCATTTT. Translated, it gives CASSTGTGTNQPQHF. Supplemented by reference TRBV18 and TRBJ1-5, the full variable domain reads NAGVMQNPRHLVRRRGQEARLRCSPMKGHSHVYWYRQLPEEGLKFMVYLQKENIIDESGMPKERFSAEFPKEGPSILRIQQVVRGDSAAYFCASSTGTGTNQPQHFGDGTRLSIL.

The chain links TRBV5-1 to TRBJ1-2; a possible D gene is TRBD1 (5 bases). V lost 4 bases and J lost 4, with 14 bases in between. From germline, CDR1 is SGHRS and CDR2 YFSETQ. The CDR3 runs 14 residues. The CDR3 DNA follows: TGCGCCAGCAGCCCCGGACGGACATTCTATGGCTACACCTTC. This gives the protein CASSPGRTFYGYTF.

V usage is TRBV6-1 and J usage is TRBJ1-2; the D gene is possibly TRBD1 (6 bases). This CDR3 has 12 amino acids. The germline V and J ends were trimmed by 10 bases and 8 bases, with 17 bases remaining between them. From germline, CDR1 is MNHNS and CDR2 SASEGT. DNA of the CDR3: TGTGCCACCCGGGGGGAGGGGGAAGGCTACACCTTC. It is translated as CATRGEGEGYTF.

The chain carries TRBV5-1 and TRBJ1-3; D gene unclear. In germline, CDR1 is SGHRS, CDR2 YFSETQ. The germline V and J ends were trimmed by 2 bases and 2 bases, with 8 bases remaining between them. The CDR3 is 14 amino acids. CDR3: CASSLAGPGNTIYF. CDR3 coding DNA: TGCGCCAGCAGCTTAGCGGGCCCTGGAAACACCATATATTTT.

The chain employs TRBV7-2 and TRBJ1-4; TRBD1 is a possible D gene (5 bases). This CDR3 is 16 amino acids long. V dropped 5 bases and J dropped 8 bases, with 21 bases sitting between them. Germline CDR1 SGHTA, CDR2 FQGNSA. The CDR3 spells CASSILGGDRREKLFF. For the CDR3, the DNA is TGTGCCAGCAGCATACTTGGGGGGGATAGGAGGGAAAAACTGTTTTTT.

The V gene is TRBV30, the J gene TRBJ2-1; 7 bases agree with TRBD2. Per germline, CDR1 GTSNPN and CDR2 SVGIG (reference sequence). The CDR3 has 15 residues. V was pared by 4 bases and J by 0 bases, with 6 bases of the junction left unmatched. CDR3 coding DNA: TGTGCCTGGAACAATGGCGGGGGCTCCTACAATGAGCAGTTCTTC. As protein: CAWNNGGGSYNEQFF.

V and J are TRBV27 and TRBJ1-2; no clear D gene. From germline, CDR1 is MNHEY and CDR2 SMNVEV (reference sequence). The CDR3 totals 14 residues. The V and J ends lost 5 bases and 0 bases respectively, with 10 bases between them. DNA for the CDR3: TGTGCCAGCAGTCCAGTCGGGTCTAACTATGGCTACACCTTC. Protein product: CASSPVGSNYGYTF.

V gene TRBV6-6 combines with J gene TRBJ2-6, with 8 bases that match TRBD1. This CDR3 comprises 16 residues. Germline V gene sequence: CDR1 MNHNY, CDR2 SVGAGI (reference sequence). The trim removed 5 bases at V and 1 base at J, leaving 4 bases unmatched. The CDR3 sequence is CASSHRGASGANVLTF. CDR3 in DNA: TGTGCCAGCAGTCACAGGGGGGCGTCTGGGGCCAACGTCCTGACTTTC.

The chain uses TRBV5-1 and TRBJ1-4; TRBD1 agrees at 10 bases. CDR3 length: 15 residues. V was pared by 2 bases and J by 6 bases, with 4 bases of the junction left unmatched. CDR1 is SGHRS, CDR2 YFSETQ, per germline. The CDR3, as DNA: TGCGCCAGCAGCTTTTCCGGGACAGGGGATGAAAAACTGTTTTTT. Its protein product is CASSFSGTGDEKLFF.

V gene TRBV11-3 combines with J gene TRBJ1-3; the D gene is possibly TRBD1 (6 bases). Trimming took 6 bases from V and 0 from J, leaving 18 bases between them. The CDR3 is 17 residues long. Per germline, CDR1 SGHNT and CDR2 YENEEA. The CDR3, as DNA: TGTGCCAGCAGATCATTCCCCAGGGGTCGCTCTGGAAACACCATATATTTT. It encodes CASRSFPRGRSGNTIYF.

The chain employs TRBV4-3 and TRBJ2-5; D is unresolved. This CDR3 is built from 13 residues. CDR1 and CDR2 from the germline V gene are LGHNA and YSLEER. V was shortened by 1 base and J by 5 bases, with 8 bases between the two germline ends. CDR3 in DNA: TGCGCCAGCAGCCAAGCACGGCGGGAGACCCAGTACTTC. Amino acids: CASSQARRETQYF.

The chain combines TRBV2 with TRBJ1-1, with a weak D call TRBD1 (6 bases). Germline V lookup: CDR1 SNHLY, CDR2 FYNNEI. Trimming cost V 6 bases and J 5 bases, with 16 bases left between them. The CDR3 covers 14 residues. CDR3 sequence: CASSRTGIGTEAFF. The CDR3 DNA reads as TGTGCCAGCAGCCGAACAGGGATTGGTACTGAAGCTTTCTTT.

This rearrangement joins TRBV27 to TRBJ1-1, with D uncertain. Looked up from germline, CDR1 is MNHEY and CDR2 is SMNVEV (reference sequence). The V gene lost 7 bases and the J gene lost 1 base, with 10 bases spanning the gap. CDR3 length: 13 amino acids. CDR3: CASKRGWNTEAFF. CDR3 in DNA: TGTGCCAGCAAACGGGGTTGGAACACTGAAGCTTTCTTT.

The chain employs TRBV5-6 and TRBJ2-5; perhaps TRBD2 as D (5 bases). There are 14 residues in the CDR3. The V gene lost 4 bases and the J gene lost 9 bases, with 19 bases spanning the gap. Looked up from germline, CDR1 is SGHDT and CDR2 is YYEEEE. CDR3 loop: CASSPSYRGRAQYF. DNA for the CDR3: TGTGCCAGCAGCCCATCTTACCGCGGGCGGGCCCAGTACTTC.

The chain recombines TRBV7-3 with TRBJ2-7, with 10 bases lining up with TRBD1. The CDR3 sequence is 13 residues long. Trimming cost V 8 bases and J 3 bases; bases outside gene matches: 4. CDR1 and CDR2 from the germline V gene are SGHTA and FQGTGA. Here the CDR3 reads CASGRDRGYEQYF. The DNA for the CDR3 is TGTGCCAGCGGCCGGGACAGGGGCTACGAGCAGTACTTC.

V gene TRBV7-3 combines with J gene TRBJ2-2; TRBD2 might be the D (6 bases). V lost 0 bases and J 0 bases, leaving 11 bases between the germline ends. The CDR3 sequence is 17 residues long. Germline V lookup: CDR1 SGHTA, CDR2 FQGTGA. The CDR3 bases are TGTGCCAGCAGCTTAACCTCGCGGGGCCCGAACACCGGGGAGCTGTTTTTT. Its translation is CASSLTSRGPNTGELFF.

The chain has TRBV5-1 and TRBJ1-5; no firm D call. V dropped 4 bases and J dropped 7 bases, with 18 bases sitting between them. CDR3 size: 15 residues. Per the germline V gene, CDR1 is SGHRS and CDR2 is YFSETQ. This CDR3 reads CASSPTGFGGQPQHF. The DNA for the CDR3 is TGCGCCAGCAGCCCCACCGGATTTGGAGGACAGCCCCAGCATTTT.

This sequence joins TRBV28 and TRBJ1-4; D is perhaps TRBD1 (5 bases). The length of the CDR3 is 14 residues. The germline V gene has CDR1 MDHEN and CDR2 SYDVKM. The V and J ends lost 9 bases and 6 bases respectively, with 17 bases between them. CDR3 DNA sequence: TGTGCCAGTTACTCGCCAGGGAGGGATGAAAAACTGTTTTTT. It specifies CASYSPGRDEKLFF.

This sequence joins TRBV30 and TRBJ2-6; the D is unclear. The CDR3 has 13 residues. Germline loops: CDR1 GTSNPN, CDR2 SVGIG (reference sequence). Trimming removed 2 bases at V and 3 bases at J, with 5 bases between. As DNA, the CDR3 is TGTGCCTGGAGTTTTTATGGGGCCAACGTCCTGACTTTC. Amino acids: CAWSFYGANVLTF. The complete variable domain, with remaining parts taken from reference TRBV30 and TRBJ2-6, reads SQTIHQWPATLVQPVGSPLSLECTVEGTSNPNLYWYRQAAGRGLQLLFYSVGIGQISSEVPQNLSASRPQDRQFILSSKKLLLSDSGFYLCAWSFYGANVLTFGAGSRLTVL.